This TCR beta chain was obtained from a study of cytomegalovirus exposure and HLA in healthy donors. 13 Jbeta primers and 60 Vbeta primers were used for the PCR. Sequenced by immunoSEQ multiplex PCR; TCRdb stores in-frame clones only, minus some. In the table there are approximately 260,000 clones, approximately 84% of which are singletons. This sequence originates from a woman in her thirties or forties in good health and CMV-seropositive. Sequencing used PBMCs.

The DNA for the CDR3 is TGTGCCTGGGCCCCAAGCGGGAGGGCCTACAATGAGCAGTTCTTC. Translation gives CAWAPSGRAYNEQFF. The chain uses TRBV30 and TRBJ2-1; 10 bases are a match to TRBD2. Trimming at V came to 5 bases and at J to 2 bases, leaving 6 bases not matched to a gene. The germline CDR1 and CDR2 sequences are GTSNPN and SVGIG (reference sequence). The CDR3 runs to 15 residues.